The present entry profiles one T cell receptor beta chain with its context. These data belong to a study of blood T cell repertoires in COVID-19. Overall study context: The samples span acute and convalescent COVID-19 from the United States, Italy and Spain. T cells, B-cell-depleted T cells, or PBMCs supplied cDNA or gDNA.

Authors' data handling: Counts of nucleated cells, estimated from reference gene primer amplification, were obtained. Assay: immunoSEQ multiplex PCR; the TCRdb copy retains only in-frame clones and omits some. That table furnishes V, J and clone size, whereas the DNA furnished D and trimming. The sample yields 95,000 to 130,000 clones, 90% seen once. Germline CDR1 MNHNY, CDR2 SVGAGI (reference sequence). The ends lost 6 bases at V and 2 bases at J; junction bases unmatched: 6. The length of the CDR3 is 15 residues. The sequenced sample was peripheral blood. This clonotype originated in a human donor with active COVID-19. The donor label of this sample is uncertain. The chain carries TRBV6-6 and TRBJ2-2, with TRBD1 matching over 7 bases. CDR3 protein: CASRPGQTNTGELFF. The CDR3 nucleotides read TGTGCCAGCAGACCGGGACAGACTAACACCGGGGAGCTGTTTTTT.